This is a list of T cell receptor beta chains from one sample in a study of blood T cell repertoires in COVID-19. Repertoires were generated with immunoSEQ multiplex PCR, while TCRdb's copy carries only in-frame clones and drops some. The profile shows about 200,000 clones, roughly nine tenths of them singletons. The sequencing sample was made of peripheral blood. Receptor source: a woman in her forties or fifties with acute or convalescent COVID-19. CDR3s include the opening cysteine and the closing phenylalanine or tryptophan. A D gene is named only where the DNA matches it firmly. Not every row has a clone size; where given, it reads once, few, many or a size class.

cdr3_aa: CASSLFSFRGNTEAFF
cdr3_nt: TGTGCCAGCAGCTTATTTAGTTTCCGGGGAAACACTGAAGCTTTCTTT
v_call: TRBV7-8
j_call: TRBJ1-1
d_call: NA
clone_size: NA

cdr3_aa: CASRSHRNTGELFF
cdr3_nt: TGTGCCAGCAGAAGCCACCGAAACACCGGGGAGCTGTTTTTT
v_call: TRBV6-5
j_call: TRBJ2-2
d_call: NA
clone_size: NA

cdr3_aa: CASSLGLAAQETQYF
cdr3_nt: TGTGCCAGCAGCCTGGGACTAGCGGCCCAAGAGACCCAGTACTTC
v_call: TRBV5-4
j_call: TRBJ2-5
d_call: TRBD2
clone_size: once

cdr3_aa: CASSIAGVETDTQYF
cdr3_nt: TGTGCCAGCAGTATAGCGGGAGTCGAGACAGATACGCAGTATTTT
v_call: TRBV6-4
j_call: TRBJ2-3
d_call: TRBD2
clone_size: NA

cdr3_aa: CASSLINSYEQYF
cdr3_nt: TGTGCCAGCAGCTTGATTAACTCCTACGAGCAGTACTTC
v_call: TRBV5-6
j_call: TRBJ2-7
d_call: NA
clone_size: NA

cdr3_aa: CASSLPRGPQETQYF
cdr3_nt: TGTGCCAGCAGCTTGCCAAGGGGGCCCCAAGAGACCCAGTACTTC
v_call: TRBV5-4
j_call: TRBJ2-5
d_call: TRBD1
clone_size: NA

cdr3_aa: CASSVGGLAGVDTQYF
cdr3_nt: TGTGCCAGCAGCGTAGGAGGGCTAGCGGGAGTGGATACGCAGTATTTT
v_call: TRBV9
j_call: TRBJ2-3
d_call: TRBD2
clone_size: NA

cdr3_aa: CASSTRDTQGMNTEAFF
cdr3_nt: TGTGCCAGCAGCACTAGGGATACACAGGGAATGAACACTGAAGCTTTCTTT
v_call: TRBV7-9
j_call: TRBJ1-1
d_call: NA
clone_size: few

cdr3_aa: CASSGDSSYGYTF
cdr3_nt: TGTGCCAGCAGCGGGGACTCGTCCTATGGCTACACCTTC
v_call: TRBV9
j_call: TRBJ1-2
d_call: NA
clone_size: NA

cdr3_aa: CASSLAWIAGFQETQYF
cdr3_nt: TGCGCCAGCAGCTTGGCCTGGATAGCGGGCTTTCAAGAGACCCAGTACTTC
v_call: TRBV5-1
j_call: TRBJ2-5
d_call: TRBD2
clone_size: NA

cdr3_aa: CAISERLAGGPATETQYF
cdr3_nt: TGTGCCATCAGTGAGCGTTTGGCGGGGGGGCCGGCCACTGAGACCCAGTACTTC
v_call: TRBV10-3
j_call: TRBJ2-5
d_call: TRBD2
clone_size: NA

cdr3_aa: CASSTQGSGELFF
cdr3_nt: TGTGCCAGCAGTACACAGGGATCCGGGGAGCTGTTTTTT
v_call: TRBV27
j_call: TRBJ2-2
d_call: NA
clone_size: NA

cdr3_aa: CAISETGTGDEKLFF
cdr3_nt: TGTGCCATCAGTGAGACCGGGACAGGGGATGAAAAACTGTTTTTT
v_call: TRBV10-3
j_call: TRBJ1-4
d_call: TRBD1
clone_size: NA

cdr3_aa: CASSQQGTGYYGYTF
cdr3_nt: TGCGCCAGCAGCCAGCAGGGGACGGGGTACTATGGCTACACCTTC
v_call: TRBV4-3
j_call: TRBJ1-2
d_call: NA
clone_size: NA

cdr3_aa: CASRAGLAGEETQYF
cdr3_nt: TGTGCCAGCAGGGCGGGACTAGCGGGAGAAGAGACCCAGTACTTC
v_call: TRBV3-1/TRBV3-2
j_call: TRBJ2-5
d_call: TRBD2
clone_size: once

cdr3_aa: CASSDLQMGANVLTF
cdr3_nt: TGTGCCAGCAGTGACTTACAAATGGGGGCCAACGTCCTGACTTTC
v_call: TRBV6-4
j_call: TRBJ2-6
d_call: NA
clone_size: NA

cdr3_aa: CASSQDRERSAFF
cdr3_nt: TGCGCCAGCAGCCAGGACAGGGAGAGGTCAGCTTTCTTT
v_call: TRBV5-1
j_call: TRBJ1-1
d_call: TRBD1
clone_size: NA

cdr3_aa: CASSRDSLSNSPLHF
cdr3_nt: TGTGCCAGCAGCCGGGACAGCCTATCTAATTCACCCCTCCACTTT
v_call: TRBV7-2
j_call: TRBJ1-6
d_call: TRBD1
clone_size: NA

cdr3_aa: CASSYSLAGGPETQYF
cdr3_nt: TGTGCCAGCAGTTACTCACTAGCGGGGGGGCCGGAGACCCAGTACTTC
v_call: TRBV6-2/TRBV6-3
j_call: TRBJ2-5
d_call: TRBD2
clone_size: NA

cdr3_aa: CATSRETASYYGYTF
cdr3_nt: TGTGCCACCAGCAGAGAGACAGCGTCCTATTATGGCTACACCTTC
v_call: TRBV15
j_call: TRBJ1-2
d_call: NA
clone_size: NA

cdr3_aa: CASRNRGNTEAFF
cdr3_nt: TGTGCCAGCAGGAACAGGGGGAACACTGAAGCTTTCTTT
v_call: TRBV25-1
j_call: TRBJ1-1
d_call: TRBD1
clone_size: NA

cdr3_aa: CASTLSGLADTQYF
cdr3_nt: TGTGCCAGCACCCTTAGCGGTCTAGCAGATACGCAGTATTTT
v_call: TRBV11-2
j_call: TRBJ2-3
d_call: NA
clone_size: NA

cdr3_aa: CASSPDRSSYEQYF
cdr3_nt: TGTGCCAGCAGCCCCGACAGATCCTCCTACGAGCAGTACTTC
v_call: TRBV7-3
j_call: TRBJ2-7
d_call: NA
clone_size: NA

cdr3_aa: CAITSEGRSYEQYF
cdr3_nt: TGTGCCATCACCTCGGAGGGGAGATCCTACGAGCAGTACTTC
v_call: TRBV10-3
j_call: TRBJ2-7
d_call: NA
clone_size: NA

cdr3_aa: CASSVLLNEQFF
cdr3_nt: TGTGCCAGCAGCGTACTTCTCAATGAGCAGTTCTTC
v_call: TRBV12-3/TRBV12-4
j_call: TRBJ2-1
d_call: NA
clone_size: once

cdr3_aa: CASRSGFTYEQYF
cdr3_nt: TGTGCCAGCAGATCGGGATTTACCTACGAGCAGTACTTC
v_call: TRBV6-5
j_call: TRBJ2-7
d_call: NA
clone_size: NA

cdr3_aa: CASSWDKGGETQYF
cdr3_nt: TGTGCCAGCAGTTGGGACAAAGGAGGAGAGACCCAGTACTTC
v_call: TRBV6-5
j_call: TRBJ2-5
d_call: NA
clone_size: NA

cdr3_aa: CASSLAGGTDSYEQYF
cdr3_nt: TGTGCCAGCAGCTTAGCAGGCGGGACAGACTCCTACGAGCAGTACTTC
v_call: TRBV11-2
j_call: TRBJ2-7
d_call: NA
clone_size: NA

cdr3_aa: CASSLAGAQSPLHF
cdr3_nt: TGTGCCAGCAGCTTGGCAGGTGCCCAATCACCCCTCCACTTT
v_call: TRBV5-4
j_call: TRBJ1-6
d_call: NA
clone_size: few

cdr3_aa: CAWSVLAGDWSEQFF
cdr3_nt: TGTGCCTGGAGTGTGTTAGCGGGAGATTGGAGTGAGCAGTTCTTC
v_call: TRBV30
j_call: TRBJ2-1
d_call: TRBD2
clone_size: NA

cdr3_aa: CASSVAEGSGRAGNEQFF
cdr3_nt: TGTGCCAGCAGCGTAGCTGAAGGTAGCGGGAGGGCAGGGAATGAGCAGTTCTTC
v_call: TRBV9
j_call: TRBJ2-1
d_call: TRBD2
clone_size: NA

cdr3_aa: CASRLYNEQFF
cdr3_nt: TGTGCCAGCAGACTGTACAATGAGCAGTTCTTC
v_call: TRBV3-1/TRBV3-2
j_call: TRBJ2-1
d_call: NA
clone_size: NA

cdr3_aa: CASSLGAGPYNEQFF
cdr3_nt: TGTGCCAGCAGCTTAGGGGCAGGGCCCTACAATGAGCAGTTCTTC
v_call: TRBV7-9
j_call: TRBJ2-1
d_call: NA
clone_size: few

cdr3_aa: CASSSQGANQPQHF
cdr3_nt: TGTGCCAGCAGCTCCCAGGGCGCCAATCAGCCCCAGCATTTT
v_call: TRBV7-2
j_call: TRBJ1-5
d_call: NA
clone_size: NA

cdr3_aa: CASSTGQGAGGTNSPLHF
cdr3_nt: TGCGCCAGCAGCACGGGACAGGGGGCTGGGGGAACAAATTCACCCCTCCACTTT
v_call: TRBV5-1
j_call: TRBJ1-6
d_call: TRBD1
clone_size: NA

cdr3_aa: CASFENGYTF
cdr3_nt: TGTGCCAGCTTCGAGAATGGCTACACCTTC
v_call: TRBV19
j_call: TRBJ1-2
d_call: NA
clone_size: NA

cdr3_aa: CASSQGDNQPQHF
cdr3_nt: TGTGCCAGTAGTCAGGGGGACAATCAGCCCCAGCATTTT
v_call: TRBV19
j_call: TRBJ1-5
d_call: TRBD1
clone_size: NA

cdr3_aa: CASSYPGLGETQYF
cdr3_nt: TGTGCCAGCAGTTACCCGGGACTAGGGGAGACCCAGTACTTC
v_call: TRBV6-6
j_call: TRBJ2-5
d_call: TRBD2
clone_size: NA

cdr3_aa: CASMPGQGFAGELFF
cdr3_nt: TGTGCCAGCATGCCGGGACAGGGTTTCGCCGGGGAGCTGTTTTTT
v_call: TRBV25-1
j_call: TRBJ2-2
d_call: TRBD1
clone_size: NA

cdr3_aa: CASSEPGGQDYGYTF
cdr3_nt: TGTGCCAGCAGTGAACCCGGGGGGCAAGACTATGGCTACACCTTC
v_call: TRBV6-1
j_call: TRBJ1-2
d_call: NA
clone_size: once

cdr3_aa: CASSLGGRGYTF
cdr3_nt: TGTGCCAGCAGTTTGGGGGGTCGCGGCTACACCTTC
v_call: TRBV28
j_call: TRBJ1-2
d_call: NA
clone_size: NA

cdr3_aa: CASSQDKPYEQYF
cdr3_nt: TGCGCCAGCAGCCAAGACAAGCCCTACGAGCAGTACTTC
v_call: TRBV5-1
j_call: TRBJ2-7
d_call: NA
clone_size: many

cdr3_aa: CASSQLGDSPNYGYTF
cdr3_nt: TGTGCCAGCAGCCAATTAGGGGACAGCCCTAACTATGGCTACACCTTC
v_call: TRBV16
j_call: TRBJ1-2
d_call: TRBD1
clone_size: NA

cdr3_aa: CAIQKGLAGVNGGETQYF
cdr3_nt: TGTGCCATCCAAAAAGGGCTAGCGGGAGTTAATGGAGGAGAGACCCAGTACTTC
v_call: TRBV10-3
j_call: TRBJ2-5
d_call: TRBD2
clone_size: NA

cdr3_aa: CASRLGGSTDTQYF
cdr3_nt: TGCGCCAGCAGATTAGGGGGCAGCACAGATACGCAGTATTTT
v_call: TRBV5-1
j_call: TRBJ2-3
d_call: TRBD1
clone_size: NA

cdr3_aa: CASSGAGPGGEQYF
cdr3_nt: TGCGCCAGCAGTGGGGCGGGCCCTGGAGGGGAGCAGTACTTC
v_call: TRBV10-1
j_call: TRBJ2-7
d_call: NA
clone_size: NA

cdr3_aa: CASSQEGGGREQYF
cdr3_nt: TGTGCCAGCAGCCAAGAAGGGGGAGGGAGGGAGCAGTACTTC
v_call: TRBV14
j_call: TRBJ2-7
d_call: NA
clone_size: NA

cdr3_aa: CASSQEPGQTNTEAFF
cdr3_nt: TGCGCCAGCAGCCAGGAACCGGGACAGACGAACACTGAAGCTTTCTTT
v_call: TRBV4-1
j_call: TRBJ1-1
d_call: TRBD1
clone_size: once

cdr3_aa: CAIRSGTGADTQYF
cdr3_nt: TGTGCCATCAGATCCGGGACAGGGGCAGATACGCAGTATTTT
v_call: TRBV10-3
j_call: TRBJ2-3
d_call: TRBD1
clone_size: NA

cdr3_aa: CASSGGGEQYF
cdr3_nt: TGTGCCAGCAGCGGGGGGGGCGAGCAGTACTTC
v_call: TRBV9
j_call: TRBJ2-7
d_call: TRBD2
clone_size: NA